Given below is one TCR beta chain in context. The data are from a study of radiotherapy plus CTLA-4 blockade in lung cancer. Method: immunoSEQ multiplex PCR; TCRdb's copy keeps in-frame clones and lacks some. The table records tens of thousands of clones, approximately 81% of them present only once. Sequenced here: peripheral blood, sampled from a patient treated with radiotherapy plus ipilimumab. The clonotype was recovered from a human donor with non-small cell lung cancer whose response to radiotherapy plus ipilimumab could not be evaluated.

The DNA of the CDR3 is TGTGCCAGAATGGAGGATGGCTACACCTTC. Translation gives CARMEDGYTF. The chain links TRBV2 to TRBJ1-2, with D hard to call. The CDR3 totals 10 residues. CDR1 is SNHLY and CDR2 is FYNNEI in the germline V gene. Trimming removed 9 bases at V and 6 bases at J, with 8 bases between.